This note documents a single T cell receptor beta chain sequence. Its antigen is not known. Profiling relied on immunoSEQ multiplex PCR, and the TCRdb table lists in-frame clones only, not all of them. The sample consists of roughly 20,000 clones, roughly 87% of them appearing once. The data are from a study of regulatory and conventional T cells in RAG deficiency. Study results and caveats: Omenn patients showed >80% Treg-Tconv overlap and shorter CDR3 lengths.

Genomic DNA came from blood regulatory T cells gated CD4+ CD25-high CD127-low. Trimming took 4 bases from V and 14 from J; bases not matched to a gene: 9. The CDR3 has 13 amino acids. Germline CDR1 is SGHKS and CDR2 is YYEKEE (reference sequence). The same specimen was also included in a second study, on regulatory T cells. That report notes: The primer mix had 52 TRBV and 13 TRBJ primers. Regulatory T cells showed the strongest V-J pair restriction and V/J gene skewing among patient repertoires.

The sequenced sample was Tregs sorted from blood. This TCR was recovered from a human donor in good health. The chain carries TRBV5-5 and TRBJ1-6, with TRBD1 matching over 7 bases. CDR3 loop: CASSRETGLALHF. The CDR3 nucleotides are TGTGCCAGCAGCAGAGAGACAGGGCTGGCCCTCCACTTT.